This T cell receptor beta chain was retrieved from a study of immune cell composition in non-small cell lung cancer. Libraries were prepared by immunoSEQ multiplex PCR; TCRdb keeps only in-frame clonotypes and omits some of them. The table includes about 2,100 clones, 70% to 75% detected once. The germline gives CDR1 MGHDK, CDR2 SYGVNS. Trimming left V 6 bases short and J 4 bases short, with 12 bases between. The CDR3 loop spans 13 amino acids. In regard to this clone: Its specificity is unknown.

Findings of the study overall: It was not proven that tumour-reactive clones equal dominant tumour-associated clones. Tumour-associated clones >0.5% occurred in roughly a third of adenocarcinomas, about three quarters of squamous.

This receptor was obtained from a human donor with non-small cell lung cancer. The material sequenced was lung tumor tissue. The V and J genes are TRBV25-1 and TRBJ1-1, with D possibly being TRBD1 (6 bases). CDR3 nucleotide sequence: TGTGCCAGCAGGCGGGGGGGGGCCACTGAAGCTTTCTTT. Translation gives CASRRGGATEAFF.